This T cell receptor (beta chain) came from a study of immune evolution from preneoplasia to lung adenocarcinoma (dated by TCRdb to 2020 to 2023). At the level of the whole study: Immune contexture across lung adenocarcinoma precursors and invasive adenocarcinoma was profiled using immune gene expression, TCR sequencing and multiplex immunofluorescence. POLYSOLVER was used to infer class I HLA alleles from exome data, and LOHHLA was used to detect allele-specific HLA loss. Whole exome sequencing and methylation data from the same cohort of nodules were integrated with the immune data. According to the study, some 110 samples went through TCR sequencing. Sample size was based on specimen availability rather than a prior power calculation. The TCR sequencing data were obtained from some 50 patients. Resected precursor lesions (AAH, AIS, MIA) and invasive adenocarcinomas were each compared against paired morphologically normal lung tissue. The overall cohort was made up of fewer than 70 patients with pulmonary nodules who had surgical resection.

With regard to this clone: Its antigen remains unidentified. Within one base of it there is no much larger clone, and no base qualities were kept.

What the authors observed across the whole study: Because all patients were from Japan and China, applicability to Western populations was uncertain. Normal lung had the highest top T cell clone frequencies, which appeared to decline progressively from AAH through AIS, MIA and invasive adenocarcinoma. The highest clonality was observed in normal lung, whereas higher T cell density and diversity but lower clonality appeared to be present in later-stage lesions. The findings were based on association rather than direct causation, and larger cohorts with long-term follow-up and longitudinal biopsies were deemed needed.

Between about 2014 and 2018, the patients underwent resection in either Japan or China. Two lung cancer pathologists independently confirmed the histologic diagnosis of each case on H&E slides. The AllPrep DNA/RNA FFPE Kit was used to isolate DNA from FFPE tissue. The immunoSEQ hsTCRbeta Kit was used to sequence TCR beta CDR3 regions from DNA. In the authors' own workflow: The ImmunoSEQ Analyzer was used to analyse the TCR sequencing data. T cell clonality was defined as 1 minus Pielou's evenness, as computed on productive rearrangements. The inverse Simpson index, applied to productive templates, was used to measure T cell diversity. T cell density was defined as TCR beta template counts normalized to usable DNA, with usable DNA estimated by amplification and sequencing of housekeeping genes. Two-sided Kruskal-Wallis tests were used to compare TCR metrics across histologic stages. Sourced from immuneACCESS, this table was stored by TCRdb with only in-frame sequences that have V and J called. A share of the clones is absent; for the studies checked, an unresolved V gene accounts for under half, and the remainder has no known explanation. From that table come the V and J calls and clone size; the DNA was used to work out D and trimming. This sample comprises around 2,000 clones, 82% of them detected only once. The top ten constitute roughly 9.6% of the sample.

The specimen was FFPE adjacent normal lung tissue. The receptor was isolated from a person between 65 and 80 years old with lung adenocarcinoma.

The CDR3 loop reads CATSAGPPYNEQFF. The bases read TGTGCCACCAGCGCGGGACCCCCCTACAATGAGCAGTTCTTC. The chain employs TRBV15 and TRBJ2-1, with a weak D call of TRBD2 (6 bases match). Looking up the germline V gene (reference sequence) yields CDR1 LNHNV and CDR2 YYDKDF. Trimming at the junction amounts to 5 bases on V and 2 bases on J, and the germline ends lie 10 bases apart. From the cysteine up to the phenylalanine, the CDR3 has a length of 14 residues. Left in the record is the CDR3 DNA by itself, 42 bases read in frame from the first base.